The clone carrying this T cell receptor beta chain was seen ten or more times. The antigen is not known. TCRdb reprocessed the reads with MiXCR, giving one entry per CDR3 protein. Of a few hundred thousand distinct CDR3 sequences listed, more than 20% are singletons. The CDR3 has 16 residues. Germline lookup yields CDR1 SGHTA and CDR2 FQGNSA. Germline trimming cut 0 bases from V and 5 bases from J; bases unmatched to any gene: 7. This entry is derived from a study of T cell repertoires in cytomegalovirus infection. About the study: Public TCR beta signatures were indicative of both CMV infection and a matching HLA type.

Study-wide points: HLA-C-restricted, CMV-specific TCR beta clonotypes were dominant ex vivo.

The receptor was derived from a human donor in good health (CMV status not recorded). Some clones in this sample may be carry-over from other donors' samples. Sample: PBMCs. This chain connects TRBV7-2 to TRBJ2-7; 10 bases agree with TRBD2. CDR3 region: CASSLAGAGGFNEQYF. DNA for the CDR3: TGTGCCAGCAGCTTAGCTGGAGCGGGAGGGTTTAACGAGCAGTACTTC.